The source of this T cell receptor (beta chain) is a study of blood T cell repertoires in COVID-19. CDR1 MDHEN and CDR2 SYDVKM come from the germline V gene. Losses at the gene ends were 2 bases for V and 4 bases for J; bases not matched to a gene: 7. The CDR3 runs 15 residues. TCRdb's copy holds only in-frame clones and misses some; the assay was immunoSEQ multiplex PCR. The profile shows roughly 8,200 clones, approximately 84% of them singletons. The sequenced sample was peripheral blood. This clonotype was sampled from a human donor with active COVID-19. The donor label of this sample is uncertain. The genes are TRBV28 and TRBJ2-5, with 7 bases lining up with TRBD1. The CDR3, as DNA: TGTGCCAGCAGTTTAAAGGGACAGCCTAGAGAGACCCAGTACTTC. It yields the protein CASSLKGQPRETQYF.